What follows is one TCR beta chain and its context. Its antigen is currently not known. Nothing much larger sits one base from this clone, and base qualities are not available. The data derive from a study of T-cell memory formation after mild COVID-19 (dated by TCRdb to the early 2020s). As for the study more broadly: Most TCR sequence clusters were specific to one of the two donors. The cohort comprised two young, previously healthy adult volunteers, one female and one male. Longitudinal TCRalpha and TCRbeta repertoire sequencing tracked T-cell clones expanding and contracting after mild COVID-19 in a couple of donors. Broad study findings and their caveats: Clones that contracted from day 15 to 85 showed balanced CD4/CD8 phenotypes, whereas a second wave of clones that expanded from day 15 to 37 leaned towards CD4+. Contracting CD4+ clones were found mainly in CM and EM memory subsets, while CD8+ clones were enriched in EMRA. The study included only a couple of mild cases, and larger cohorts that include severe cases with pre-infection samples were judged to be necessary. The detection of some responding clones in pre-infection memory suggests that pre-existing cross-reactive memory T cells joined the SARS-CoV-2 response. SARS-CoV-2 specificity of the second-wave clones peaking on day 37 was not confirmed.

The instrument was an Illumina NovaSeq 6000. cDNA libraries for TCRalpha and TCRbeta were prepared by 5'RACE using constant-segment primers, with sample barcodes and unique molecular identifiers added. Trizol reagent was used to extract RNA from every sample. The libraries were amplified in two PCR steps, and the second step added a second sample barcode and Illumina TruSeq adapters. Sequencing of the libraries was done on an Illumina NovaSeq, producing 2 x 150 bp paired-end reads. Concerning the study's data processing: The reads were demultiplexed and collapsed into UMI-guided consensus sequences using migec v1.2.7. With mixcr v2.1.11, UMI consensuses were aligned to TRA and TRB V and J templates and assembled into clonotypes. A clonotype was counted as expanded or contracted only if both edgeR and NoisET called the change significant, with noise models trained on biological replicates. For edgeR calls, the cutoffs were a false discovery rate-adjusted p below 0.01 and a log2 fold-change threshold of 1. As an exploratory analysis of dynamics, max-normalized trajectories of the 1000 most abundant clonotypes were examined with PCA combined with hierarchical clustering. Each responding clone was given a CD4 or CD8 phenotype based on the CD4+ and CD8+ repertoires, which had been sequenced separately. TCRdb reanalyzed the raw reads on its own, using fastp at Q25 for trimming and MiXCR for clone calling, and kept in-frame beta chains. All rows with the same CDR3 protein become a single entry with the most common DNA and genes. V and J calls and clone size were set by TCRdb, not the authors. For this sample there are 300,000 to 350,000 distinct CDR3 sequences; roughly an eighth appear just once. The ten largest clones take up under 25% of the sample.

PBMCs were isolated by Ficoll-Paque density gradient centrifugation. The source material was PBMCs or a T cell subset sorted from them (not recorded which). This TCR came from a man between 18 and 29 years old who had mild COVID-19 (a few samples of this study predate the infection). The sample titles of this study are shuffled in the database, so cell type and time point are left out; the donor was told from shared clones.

The nucleotide sequence reads as follows: TGTGCCAGCAGCTTACCTACCGGACTAGCGAGCTATGAGCAGTTCTTC. This encodes CASSLPTGLASYEQFF. This chain is built from TRBV7-2 and TRBJ2-1, with TRBD2 identical over 9 junction bases. Via the germline V gene, CDR1 is SGHTA and CDR2 FQGNSA. Germline trimming: 2 bases from V, 8 bases from J; junction bases outside gene matches: 10. The CDR3 spans 16 residues, from the cysteine through the phenylalanine. The kept DNA is CDR3 alone, 48 bases in frame from the first base.